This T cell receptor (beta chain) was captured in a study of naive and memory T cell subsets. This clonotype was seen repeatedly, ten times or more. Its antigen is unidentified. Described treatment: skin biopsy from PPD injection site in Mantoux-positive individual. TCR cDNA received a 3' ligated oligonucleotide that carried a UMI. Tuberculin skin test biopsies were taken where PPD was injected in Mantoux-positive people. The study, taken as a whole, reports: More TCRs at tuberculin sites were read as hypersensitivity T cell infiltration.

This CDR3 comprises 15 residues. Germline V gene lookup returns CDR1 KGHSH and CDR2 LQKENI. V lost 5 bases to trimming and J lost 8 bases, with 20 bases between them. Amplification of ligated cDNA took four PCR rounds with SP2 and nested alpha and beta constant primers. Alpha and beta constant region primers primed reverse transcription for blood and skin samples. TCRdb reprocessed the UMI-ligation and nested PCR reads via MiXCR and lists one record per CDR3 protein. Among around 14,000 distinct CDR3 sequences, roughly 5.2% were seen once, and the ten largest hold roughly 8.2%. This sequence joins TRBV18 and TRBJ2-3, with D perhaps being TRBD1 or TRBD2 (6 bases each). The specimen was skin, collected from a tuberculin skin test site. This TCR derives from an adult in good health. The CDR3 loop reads CASSSDSLGGGTQYF. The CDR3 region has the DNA TGTGCCAGCTCATCCGATTCCCTTGGAGGGGGTACGCAGTATTTT.